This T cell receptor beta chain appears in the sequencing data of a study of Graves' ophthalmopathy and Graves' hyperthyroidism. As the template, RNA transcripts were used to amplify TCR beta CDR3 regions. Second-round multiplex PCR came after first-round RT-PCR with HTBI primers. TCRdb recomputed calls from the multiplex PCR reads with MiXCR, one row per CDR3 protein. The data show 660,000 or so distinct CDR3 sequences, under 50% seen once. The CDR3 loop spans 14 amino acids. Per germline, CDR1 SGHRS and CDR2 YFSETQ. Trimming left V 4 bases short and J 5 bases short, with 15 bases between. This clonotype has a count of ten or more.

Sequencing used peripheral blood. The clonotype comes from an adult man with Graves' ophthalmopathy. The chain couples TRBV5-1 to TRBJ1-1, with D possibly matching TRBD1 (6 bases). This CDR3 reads CASSEQGMRTEAFF. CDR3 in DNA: TGCGCCAGCAGCGAACAGGGTATGAGGACTGAAGCTTTCTTT. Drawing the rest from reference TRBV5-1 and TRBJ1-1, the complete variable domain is KAGVTQTPRYLIKTRGQQVTLSCSPISGHRSVSWYQQTPGQGLQFLFEYFSETQRNKGNFPGRFSGRQFSNSRSEMNVSTLELGDSALYLCASSEQGMRTEAFFGQGTRLTVV.